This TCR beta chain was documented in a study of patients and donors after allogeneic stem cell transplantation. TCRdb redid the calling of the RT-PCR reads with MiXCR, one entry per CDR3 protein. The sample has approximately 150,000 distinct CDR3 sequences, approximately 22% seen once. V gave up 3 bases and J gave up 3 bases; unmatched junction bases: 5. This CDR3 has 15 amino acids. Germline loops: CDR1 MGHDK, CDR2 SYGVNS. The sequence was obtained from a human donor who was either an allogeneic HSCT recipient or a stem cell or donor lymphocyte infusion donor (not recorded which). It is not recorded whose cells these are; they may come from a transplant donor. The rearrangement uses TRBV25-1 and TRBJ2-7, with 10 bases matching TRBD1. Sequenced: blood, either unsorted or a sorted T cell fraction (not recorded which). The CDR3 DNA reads TGTGCCAGCAGTGACGAGGGGACAGGGGACTACGAGCAGTACTTC. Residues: CASSDEGTGDYEQYF.